The text below deals with one TCR beta chain. Its antigen remains unidentified. PCR amplification relied on 60 Vbeta primers (plus 13 Jbeta primers). Assay: immunoSEQ multiplex PCR; the TCRdb copy retains only in-frame clones and omits some. The table lists tens of thousands of clones, around four fifths of them singletons. The junction had 9 bases not matched to a gene; V was cut back by 7 bases and J by 8 bases. CDR1 is MDHEN, CDR2 SYDVKM, per germline. The CDR3 loop spans 13 amino acids. This sample is part of a study of cytomegalovirus exposure and HLA in healthy donors. At the level of the study: HLA-typed donors were the source of 90 million or so unique TCRs, which an early data release held. Whole-study results and caveats: In a later analysis, a genetic analysis reported fewer productive-TCR N-insertions in an Asian-associated ancestry cluster than the cohort average. The authors excluded some V segments, including TRBV6-2 and TRBV6-3, as indistinguishable.

Material: PBMCs. V is TRBV28 and J is TRBJ1-2, with 8 bases aligning to TRBD1. This receptor was identified in a male donor in good health and CMV-seronegative. This CDR3 is CASIATGERGYTF. The CDR3 DNA reads TGTGCCAGCATTGCGACAGGGGAGCGGGGCTACACCTTC.